What follows is one TCR beta chain and its context. V lost 7 bases to trimming and J lost 0 bases; unmatched junction nucleotides: 8. Germline V gives CDR1 SQVTM, CDR2 ANQGSEA. This CDR3 contains 17 residues. Some clones are missing from TCRdb's copy, which holds only in-frame ones; the method was immunoSEQ multiplex PCR. The sample has some 120,000 clones, over 65% seen once. These data originate in a study of shared clonotypes between healthy human individuals. Sequenced sample: memory CD8+ T cells sorted from blood. Subset denoted: CD45RO+ cells pooled with CCR7-negative TemRA cells. The clonotype originates from a woman in her twenties or thirties in good health. The V call is TRBV29-1, the J call TRBJ2-1; 14 bases align to TRBD2. This CDR3 is CSARLAGGSASYNEQFF. The CDR3 DNA follows: TGCAGCGCTCGACTAGCGGGAGGGTCCGCCTCCTACAATGAGCAGTTCTTC.